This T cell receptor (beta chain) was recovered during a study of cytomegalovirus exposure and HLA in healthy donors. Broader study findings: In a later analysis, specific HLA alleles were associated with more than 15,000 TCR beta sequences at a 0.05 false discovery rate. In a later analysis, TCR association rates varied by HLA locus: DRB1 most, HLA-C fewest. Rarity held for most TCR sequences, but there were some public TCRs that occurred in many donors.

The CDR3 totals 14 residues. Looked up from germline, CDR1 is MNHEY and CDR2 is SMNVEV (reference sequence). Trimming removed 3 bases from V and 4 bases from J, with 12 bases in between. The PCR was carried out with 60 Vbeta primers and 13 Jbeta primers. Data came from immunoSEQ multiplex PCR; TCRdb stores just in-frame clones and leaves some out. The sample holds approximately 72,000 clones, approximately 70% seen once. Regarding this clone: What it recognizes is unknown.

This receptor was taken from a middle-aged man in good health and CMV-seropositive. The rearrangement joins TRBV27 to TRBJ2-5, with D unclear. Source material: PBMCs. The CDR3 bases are TGTGCCAGCAGTTTGTCCGATAGAGTAGAGACCCAGTACTTC. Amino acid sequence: CASSLSDRVETQYF.